This record concerns one T cell receptor (beta chain) sequence. No antigen is known for it. The sample is drawn from a study of shared clonotypes between healthy human individuals. General study points: Some naive CD4 clonotypes, approximately 4.5%, turned up in common across a handful of donors. Among non-shared clonotypes, generation probabilities were lower than among those shared by all four donors.

V was shortened by 7 bases and J by 4 bases, with 19 bases between the two germline ends. This CDR3 comprises 15 residues. Germline assignment: CDR1 SGHAT and CDR2 FQNNGV. The donors, healthy adults who were HIV-negative, had experienced no recent acute infections or vaccinations. TCRdb keeps only in-frame clones here, not all; method: immunoSEQ multiplex PCR. The table has about 1 million clones, about 75% seen once. The rearrangement joins TRBV11-2 to TRBJ2-5; D is possibly TRBD1 (6 bases). Sequencing used memory CD4+ T cells sorted from blood. Specified subset: CD45RA-negative fraction. The sequence was obtained from a man in his late teens or twenties in good health. CDR3 residues: CASTWGTSPRETQYF. DNA for the CDR3: TGTGCCAGCACCTGGGGGACAAGCCCCCGAGAGACCCAGTACTTC.